This T cell receptor (beta chain) was obtained from a study of cytomegalovirus exposure and HLA in healthy donors. In the PCR, 60 Vbeta and 13 Jbeta primers were used. Assay used: immunoSEQ multiplex PCR; TCRdb lists only in-frame clones, some missing. The table lists more than 200,000 clones, just under 70% of them singletons. Broader study findings: Later analysis found that TCR beta chains associated with HLA were more clonally expanded than other, equally common chains. An Asian-associated ancestry cluster reportedly showed fewer N-insertions than the approximately 660-donor mean in a later analysis.

The germline V gene encodes CDR1 MGHDK and CDR2 SYGVNS. The CDR3 sequence is 13 residues long. Turning to this clone: Its antigen is still unknown.

V is TRBV25-1 and J is TRBJ2-5, with 7 bases identical to TRBD2. With the DNA end fitting TRBJ2-7 better, the J assignment may be wrong. What was sequenced was PBMCs. This TCR was recovered from a man in his forties in good health and CMV-seropositive. CDR3 DNA: TGTGCCAGCAGTGAAGGGGGGGGCTACGAGCAGTACTTC. This gives the protein CASSEGGGYEQYF.